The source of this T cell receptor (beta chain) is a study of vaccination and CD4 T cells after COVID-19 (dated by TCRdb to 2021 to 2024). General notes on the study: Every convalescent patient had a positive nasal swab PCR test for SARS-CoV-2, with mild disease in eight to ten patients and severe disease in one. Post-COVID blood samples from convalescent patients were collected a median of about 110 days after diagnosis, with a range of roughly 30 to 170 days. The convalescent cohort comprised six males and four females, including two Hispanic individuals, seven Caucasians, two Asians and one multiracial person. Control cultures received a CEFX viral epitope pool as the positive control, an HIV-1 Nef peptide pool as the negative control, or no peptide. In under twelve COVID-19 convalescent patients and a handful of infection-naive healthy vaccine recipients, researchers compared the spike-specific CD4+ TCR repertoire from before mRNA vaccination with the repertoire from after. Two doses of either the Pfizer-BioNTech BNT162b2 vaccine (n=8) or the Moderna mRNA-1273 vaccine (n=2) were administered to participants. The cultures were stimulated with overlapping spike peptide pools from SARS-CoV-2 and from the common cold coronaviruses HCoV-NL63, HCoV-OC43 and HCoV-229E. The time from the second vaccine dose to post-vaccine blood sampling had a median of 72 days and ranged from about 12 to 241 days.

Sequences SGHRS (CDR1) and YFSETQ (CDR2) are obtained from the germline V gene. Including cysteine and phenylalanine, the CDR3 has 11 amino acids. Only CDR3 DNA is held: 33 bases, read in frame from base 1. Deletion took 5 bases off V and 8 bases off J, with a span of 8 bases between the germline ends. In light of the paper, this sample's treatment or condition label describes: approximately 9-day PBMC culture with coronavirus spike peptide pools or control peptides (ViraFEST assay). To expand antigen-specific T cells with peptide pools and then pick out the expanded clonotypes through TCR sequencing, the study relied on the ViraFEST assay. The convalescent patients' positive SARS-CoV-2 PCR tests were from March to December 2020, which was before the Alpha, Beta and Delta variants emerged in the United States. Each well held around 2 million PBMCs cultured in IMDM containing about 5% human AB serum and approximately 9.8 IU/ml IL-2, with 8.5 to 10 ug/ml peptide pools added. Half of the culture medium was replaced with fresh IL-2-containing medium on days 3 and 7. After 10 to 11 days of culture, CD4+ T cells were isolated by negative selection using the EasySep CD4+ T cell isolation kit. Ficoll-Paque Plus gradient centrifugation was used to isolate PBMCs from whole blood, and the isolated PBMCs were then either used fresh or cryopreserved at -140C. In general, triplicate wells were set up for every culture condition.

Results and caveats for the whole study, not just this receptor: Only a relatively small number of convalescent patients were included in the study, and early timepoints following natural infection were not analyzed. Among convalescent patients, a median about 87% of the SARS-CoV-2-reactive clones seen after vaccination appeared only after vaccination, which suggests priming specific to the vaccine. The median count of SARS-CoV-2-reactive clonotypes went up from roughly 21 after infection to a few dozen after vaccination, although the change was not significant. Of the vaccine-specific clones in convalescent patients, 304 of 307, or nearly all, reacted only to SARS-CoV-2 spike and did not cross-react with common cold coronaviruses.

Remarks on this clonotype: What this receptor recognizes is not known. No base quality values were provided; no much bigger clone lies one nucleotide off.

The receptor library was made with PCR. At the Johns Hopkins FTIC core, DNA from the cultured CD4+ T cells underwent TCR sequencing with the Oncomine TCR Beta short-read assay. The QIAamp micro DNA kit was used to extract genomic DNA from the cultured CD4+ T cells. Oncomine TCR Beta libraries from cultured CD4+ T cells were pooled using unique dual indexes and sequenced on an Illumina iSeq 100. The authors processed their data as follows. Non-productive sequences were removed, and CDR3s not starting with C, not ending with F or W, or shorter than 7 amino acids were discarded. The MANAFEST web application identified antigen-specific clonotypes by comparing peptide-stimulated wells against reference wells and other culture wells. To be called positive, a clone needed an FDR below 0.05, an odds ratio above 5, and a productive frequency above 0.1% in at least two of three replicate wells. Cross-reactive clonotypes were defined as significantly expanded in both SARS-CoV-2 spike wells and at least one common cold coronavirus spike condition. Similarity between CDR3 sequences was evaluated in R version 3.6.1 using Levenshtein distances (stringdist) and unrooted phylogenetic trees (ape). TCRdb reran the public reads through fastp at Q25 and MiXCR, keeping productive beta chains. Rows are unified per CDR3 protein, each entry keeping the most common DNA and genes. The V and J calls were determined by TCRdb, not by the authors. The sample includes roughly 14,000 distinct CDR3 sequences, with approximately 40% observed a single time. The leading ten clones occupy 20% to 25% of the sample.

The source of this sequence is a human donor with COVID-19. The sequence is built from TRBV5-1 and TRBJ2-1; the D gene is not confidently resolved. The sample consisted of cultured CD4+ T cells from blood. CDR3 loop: CASRLGHEQFF. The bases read TGCGCCAGCAGGCTCGGCCATGAGCAGTTCTTC.